The 12 T cell receptor beta chains below all came from one sample that was sequenced in a study of blood T cell repertoires in COVID-19. Generated by immunoSEQ multiplex PCR, the TCRdb table keeps only in-frame clones and is missing some. The sample has some 20,000 clones, about 88% seen once; the top ten hold 9.8%. Sequenced sample: peripheral blood. These receptors were taken from a middle-aged man with active COVID-19.

The chain recombines TRBV11-2 with TRBJ2-6; D is ambiguous. Germline V gene data show CDR1 as SGHAT and CDR2 as FQNNGV. Trimming removed 1 base from V and 0 bases from J, with 13 bases in between. CDR3 length: 18 amino acids. CDR3 DNA sequence: TGTGCCAGCAGCTTAGCACGTACCATAGTCTCTGGGGCCAACGTCCTGACTTTC. This codes for CASSLARTIVSGANVLTF.

A few counts support this clone. Germline and junction disagree at one end, which may indicate a read error. The chain carries TRBV11-3 and TRBJ1-4; D might be TRBD1 (5 bases). Germline-derived CDR1 and CDR2 are SGHNT and YENEEA. This CDR3 has 16 amino acids. The CDR3 is CASGLSGFPTNEKLFF. DNA of the CDR3: TGTGCCAGCGGCTTGTCAGGGTTTCCAACTAATGAAAAACTGTTTTTT.

The V gene is TRBV7-9, the J gene TRBJ1-2; possible D gene TRBD1, 6 bases. The CDR3 length is 17 residues. Germline assignment: CDR1 SEHNR and CDR2 FQNEAQ (reference sequence). Trimming left V 2 bases short and J 0 bases short, with 16 bases between. This CDR3 is CASSLLAGVSANYGYTF. Written as DNA, the CDR3 is TGTGCCAGCAGCTTACTGGCAGGGGTCTCGGCTAACTATGGCTACACCTTC.

The chain has TRBV5-1 and TRBJ1-1, with 9 bases that match TRBD1. Germline CDR1 reads SGHRS; CDR2 reads YFSETQ. This CDR3 is built from 16 residues. The J segment lost 4 bases and the V segment lost 2 bases, leaving 9 bases of the junction unmatched. The CDR3 bases are TGCGCCAGCAGCTTCGGACAGGGGAGGTGGGTCACTGAAGCTTTCTTT. Amino acid sequence: CASSFGQGRWVTEAFF.

The chain links TRBV9 to TRBJ2-1; the D gene is possibly TRBD1 (6 bases). The CDR3 consists of 13 residues. Germline-derived CDR1 and CDR2 are SGDLS and YYNGEE. V lost 4 bases, J lost 4 bases, and 9 bases lay in between. The CDR3 here is CASSQDSYNEQFF. In DNA form, the CDR3 reads TGTGCCAGCAGCCAGGACAGTTACAATGAGCAGTTCTTC.

In its sample, this clone is medium-sized. The chain couples TRBV27 to TRBJ1-5, with a tentative D call TRBD1 (6 bases). Germline loops: CDR1 MNHEY, CDR2 SMNVEV (reference sequence). V was pared by 3 bases and J by 8 bases, with 14 bases between. The CDR3 has 14 residues. CDR3 sequence: CASSFRGGWEPQHF. In nucleotides, the CDR3 is TGTGCCAGCAGTTTCAGGGGTGGGTGGGAGCCCCAGCATTTT.

The chain employs TRBV20-1 and TRBJ2-2; 9 bases fit TRBD2. J gave up 3 bases and V 3 bases, and 11 bases lay outside the gene matches. This CDR3 is built from 17 residues. Per germline, CDR1 DFQATT and CDR2 SNEGSKA (reference sequence). The CDR3, as DNA: TGCAGTGCTAGTATTAGCGGGAGTCTGAAGGACACCGGGGAGCTGTTTTTT. It specifies CSASISGSLKDTGELFF.

This clone has more than one count but fewer than ten. The chain has TRBV7-9 and TRBJ1-4; D may be TRBD1 (6 bases). The CDR3 is made up of 16 amino acids. V gave up 1 base and J gave up 8 bases, with 17 bases separating them. CDR1 and CDR2 from the germline V gene are SEHNR and FQNEAQ (reference sequence). CDR3 nucleotides: TGTGCCAGCAGCTTAGGGCCACAGGGTACCCAGGAAAAACTGTTTTTT. It encodes CASSLGPQGTQEKLFF.

The genes are TRBV4-3 and TRBJ1-1; 11 nucleotides agree with TRBD1. This CDR3 spans 15 amino acids. Germline trimming cut 2 bases from V and 4 bases from J; bases unmatched to any gene: 3. Germline V gene lookup returns CDR1 LGHNA and CDR2 YSLEER. The DNA of the CDR3 is TGCGCCAGCAGCCAACCCGGGACAGGGGGCACTGAAGCTTTCTTT. Translating it yields CASSQPGTGGTEAFF.

The rearrangement joins TRBV6-2 or TRBV6-3 to TRBJ2-7; 11 bases align to TRBD2. CDR1 is MNHEY, CDR2 SVGEGT, per germline. With V trimmed by 2 bases and J by 5 bases, 11 bases remained unmatched. This CDR3 has 17 residues. The CDR3 sequence is CASSYEVGLADLNEQYF. The CDR3 bases are TGTGCCAGCAGTTACGAGGTGGGACTAGCGGACTTGAACGAGCAGTACTTC.

The chain recombines TRBV9 with TRBJ2-3, with a weak D call TRBD2 (6 bases). V lost 0 bases and J lost 2, with 10 bases in between. Germline CDR1 SGDLS, CDR2 YYNGEE. CDR3 length: 15 residues. CDR3 residues: CASSVVGGNTDTQYF. The DNA of the CDR3 is TGTGCCAGCAGCGTAGTGGGCGGGAACACAGATACGCAGTATTTT.

This clone has only a few counts. The V and J genes are TRBV29-1 and TRBJ2-3; a weak D match, TRBD2 (5 bases). The CDR3 contains 11 residues. Trimming took 6 bases from V and 5 from J, leaving 9 bases between them. CDR1 is SQVTM, CDR2 ANQGSEA, per germline. Here the CDR3 DNA reads TGCAGCGTGTACGAGGGAGATACGCAGTATTTT. Translated, it gives CSVYEGDTQYF.